This T cell receptor (beta chain) stems from a study of cytomegalovirus exposure and HLA in healthy donors. The PCR employed 60 Vbeta primers together with 13 Jbeta primers. The assay was immunoSEQ multiplex PCR, and TCRdb's table has in-frame clones only and misses some. The data contain tens of thousands of clones, around four fifths of them singletons. CDR1 and CDR2 (germline): MGHRA, YSYEKL. The CDR3 has 18 residues. V shed 2 bases, J shed 6 bases, and the junction held 15 bases outside the gene matches. Points on this clone: Antigen unknown.

General observations from the study: By HLA locus, TCR association rates varied in a later analysis, with DRB1 showing the most and HLA-C the fewest.

The V and J genes are TRBV4-1 and TRBJ2-5; 10 positions match TRBD2. The sequenced sample consisted of PBMCs. The sequence derives from a male donor in good health and CMV-seropositive. For the CDR3, the DNA is TGCGCCAGCAGCCAAACGGCGGGGCTAGCGGGGGCTGGTAAGACCCAGTACTTC. It is translated as CASSQTAGLAGAGKTQYF.